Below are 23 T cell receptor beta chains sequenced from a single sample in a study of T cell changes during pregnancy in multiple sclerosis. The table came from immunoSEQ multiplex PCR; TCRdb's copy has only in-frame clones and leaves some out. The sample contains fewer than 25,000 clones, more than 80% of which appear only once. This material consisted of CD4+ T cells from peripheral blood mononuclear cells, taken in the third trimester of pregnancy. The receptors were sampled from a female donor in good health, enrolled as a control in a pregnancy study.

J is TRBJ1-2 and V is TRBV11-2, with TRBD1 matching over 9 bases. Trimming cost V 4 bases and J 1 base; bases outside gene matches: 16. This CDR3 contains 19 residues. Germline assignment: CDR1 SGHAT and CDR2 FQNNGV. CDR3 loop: CASSSTRGARTGDNYGYTF. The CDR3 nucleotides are TGTGCCAGCAGCTCTACCAGGGGGGCTCGGACAGGGGATAACTATGGCTACACCTTC. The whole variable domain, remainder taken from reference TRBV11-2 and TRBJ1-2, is EAGVAQSPRYKIIEKRQSVAFWCNPISGHATLYWYQQILGQGPKLLIQFQNNGVVDDSQLPKDRFSAERLKGVDSTLKIQPAKLEDSAVYLCASSSTRGARTGDNYGYTFGSGTRLTVV.

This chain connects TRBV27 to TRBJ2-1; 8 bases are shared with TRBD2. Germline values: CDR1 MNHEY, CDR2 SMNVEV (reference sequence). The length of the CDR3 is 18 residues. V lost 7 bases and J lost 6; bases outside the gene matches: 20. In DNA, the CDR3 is TGTGCCAGCACGCCGGGAGGGCGGGCTAGCGGAGCCGTCAATGAGCAGTTCTTC. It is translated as CASTPGGRASGAVNEQFF.

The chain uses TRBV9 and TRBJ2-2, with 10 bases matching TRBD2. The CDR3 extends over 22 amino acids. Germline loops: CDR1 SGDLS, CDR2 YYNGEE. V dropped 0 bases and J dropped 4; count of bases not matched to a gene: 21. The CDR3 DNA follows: TGTGCCAGCAGCGTAGTTGGGATCGGAGCGGGAGGGGGCGTAGGGCGCACCGGGGAGCTGTTTTTT. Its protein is CASSVVGIGAGGGVGRTGELFF.

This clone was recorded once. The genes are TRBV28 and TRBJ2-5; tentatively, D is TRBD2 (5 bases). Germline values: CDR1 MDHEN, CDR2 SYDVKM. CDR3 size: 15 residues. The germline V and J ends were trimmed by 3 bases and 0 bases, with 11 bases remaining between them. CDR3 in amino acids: CASSFPERNQETQYF. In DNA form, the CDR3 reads TGTGCCAGCAGTTTTCCGGAGCGGAACCAAGAGACCCAGTACTTC.

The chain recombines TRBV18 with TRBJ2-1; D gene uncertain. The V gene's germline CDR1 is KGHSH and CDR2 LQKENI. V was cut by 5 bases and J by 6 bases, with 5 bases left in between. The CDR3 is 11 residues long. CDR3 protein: CASSEANEQFF. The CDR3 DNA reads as TGTGCCAGCTCAGAGGCCAATGAGCAGTTCTTC. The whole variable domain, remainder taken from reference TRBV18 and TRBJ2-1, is NAGVMQNPRHLVRRRGQEARLRCSPMKGHSHVYWYRQLPEEGLKFMVYLQKENIIDESGMPKERFSAEFPKEGPSILRIQQVVRGDSAAYFCASSEANEQFFGPGTRLTVL.

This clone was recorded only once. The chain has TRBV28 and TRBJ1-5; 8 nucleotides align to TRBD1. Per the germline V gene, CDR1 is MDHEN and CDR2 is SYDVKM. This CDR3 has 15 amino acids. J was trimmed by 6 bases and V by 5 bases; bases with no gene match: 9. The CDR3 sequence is CASSHGQGRIQPQHF. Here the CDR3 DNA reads TGTGCCAGCAGTCATGGACAGGGCAGGATTCAGCCCCAGCATTTT.

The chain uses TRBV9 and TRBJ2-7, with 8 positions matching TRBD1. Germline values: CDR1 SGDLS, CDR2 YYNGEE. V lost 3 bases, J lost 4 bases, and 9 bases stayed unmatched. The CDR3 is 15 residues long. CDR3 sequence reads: CASSGSSGGPYEQYF. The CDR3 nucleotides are TGTGCCAGCAGCGGGTCGTCAGGGGGCCCGTACGAGCAGTACTTC.

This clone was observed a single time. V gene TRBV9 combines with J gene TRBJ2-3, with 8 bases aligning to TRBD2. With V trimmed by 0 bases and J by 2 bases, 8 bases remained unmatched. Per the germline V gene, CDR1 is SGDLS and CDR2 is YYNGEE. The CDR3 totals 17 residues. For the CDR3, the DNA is TGTGCCAGCAGCGTAGCTATCGGGGGGGCCGCCACAGATACGCAGTATTTT. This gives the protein CASSVAIGGAATDTQYF. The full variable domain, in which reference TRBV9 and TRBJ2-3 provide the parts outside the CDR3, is DSGVTQTPKHLITATGQRVTLRCSPRSGDLSVYWYQQSLDQGLQFLIQYYNGEERAKGNILERFSAQQFPDLHSELNLSSLELGDSALYFCASSVAIGGAATDTQYFGPGTRLTVL.

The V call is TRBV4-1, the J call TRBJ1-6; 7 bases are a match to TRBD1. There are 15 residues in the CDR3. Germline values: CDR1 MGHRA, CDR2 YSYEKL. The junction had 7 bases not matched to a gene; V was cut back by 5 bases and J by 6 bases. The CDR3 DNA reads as TGCGCCAGCAGCTTAACAGGGGATGCTAATTCACCCCTCCACTTT. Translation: CASSLTGDANSPLHF.

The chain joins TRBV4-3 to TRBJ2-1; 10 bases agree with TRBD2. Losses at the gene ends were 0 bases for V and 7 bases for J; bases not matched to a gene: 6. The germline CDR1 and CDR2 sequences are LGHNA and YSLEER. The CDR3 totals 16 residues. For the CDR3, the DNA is TGCGCCAGCAGCCAAGATAGTAGCGGGGGGCGGAATGAGCAGTTCTTC. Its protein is CASSQDSSGGRNEQFF.

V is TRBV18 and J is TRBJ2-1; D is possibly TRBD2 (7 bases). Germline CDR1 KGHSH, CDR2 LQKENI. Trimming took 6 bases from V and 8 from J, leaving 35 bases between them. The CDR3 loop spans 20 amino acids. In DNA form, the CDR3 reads TGTGCCAGCTCGCCAGGGCTAGGGGGGAGCGGGAACCCCGGTGGCGATGAGCAGTTCTTC. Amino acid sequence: CASSPGLGGSGNPGGDEQFF.

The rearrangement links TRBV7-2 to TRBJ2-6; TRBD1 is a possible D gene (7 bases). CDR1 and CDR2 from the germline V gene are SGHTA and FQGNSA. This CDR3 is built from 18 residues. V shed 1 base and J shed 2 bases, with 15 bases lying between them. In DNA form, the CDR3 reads TGTGCCAGCAGCTTAGTTATCAGGGGGGCCCCTGGGGCCAACGTCCTGACTTTC. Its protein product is CASSLVIRGAPGANVLTF.

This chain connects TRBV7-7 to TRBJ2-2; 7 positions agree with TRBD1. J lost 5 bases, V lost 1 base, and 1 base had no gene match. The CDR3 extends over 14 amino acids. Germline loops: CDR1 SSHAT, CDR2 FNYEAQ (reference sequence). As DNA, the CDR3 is TGTGCCAGCAGCTTAGAGACAGGGACCGGGGAGCTGTTTTTT. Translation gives CASSLETGTGELFF.

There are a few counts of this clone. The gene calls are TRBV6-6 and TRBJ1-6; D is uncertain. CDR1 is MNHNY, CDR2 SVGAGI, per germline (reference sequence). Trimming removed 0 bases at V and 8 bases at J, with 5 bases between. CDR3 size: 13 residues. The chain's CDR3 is CASSYSGDSPLHF. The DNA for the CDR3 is TGTGCCAGCAGTTACTCGGGCGATTCACCCCTCCACTTT.

The CDR3 protein is CASSELTALSSGNTIYF. CDR3 coding DNA: TGTGCCAGCAGTGAACTCACCGCCCTTAGCTCTGGAAACACCATATATTTT. The genes are TRBV6-1 and TRBJ1-3; no definite D call. V was cut by 2 bases and J by 0 bases, with 14 bases left in between. There are 17 residues in the CDR3. Germline V gene lookup returns CDR1 MNHNS and CDR2 SASEGT.

CDR3 amino acids: CASSKRQGSNQPQHF. CDR3 DNA sequence: TGTGCCAGCAGCAAACGACAGGGAAGCAATCAGCCCCAGCATTTT. The V call is TRBV7-2, the J call TRBJ1-5, with TRBD1 matching 7 bases. The CDR3 is 15 residues long. CDR1 is SGHTA and CDR2 is FQGNSA in the germline V gene. V shed 5 bases and J 1 base; nucleotides not matched to a gene: 5.

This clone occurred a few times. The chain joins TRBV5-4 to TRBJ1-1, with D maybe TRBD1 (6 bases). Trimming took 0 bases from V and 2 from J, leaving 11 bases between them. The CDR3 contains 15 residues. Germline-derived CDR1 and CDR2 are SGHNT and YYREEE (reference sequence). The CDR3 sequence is CASSLGAGVNTEAFF. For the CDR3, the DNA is TGTGCCAGCAGCTTGGGGGCAGGGGTTAACACTGAAGCTTTCTTT. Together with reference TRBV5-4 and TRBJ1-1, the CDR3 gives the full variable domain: ETGVTQSPTHLIKTRGQQVTLRCSSQSGHNTVSWYQQALGQGPQFIFQYYREEENGRGNFPPRFSGLQFPNYSSELNVNALELDDSALYLCASSLGAGVNTEAFFGQGTRLTVV.

CDR3 nucleotide sequence: TGTGCCAGCAGCTTCCCCGATAGGGGCACGCAGTATTTT. This codes for CASSFPDRGTQYF. V gene TRBV5-4 combines with J gene TRBJ2-3; D possibly corresponds to TRBD1 (5 bases). Trimming stripped 2 bases from V and 9 bases from J, with 13 bases between. This CDR3 has 13 residues. Germline values: CDR1 SGHNT, CDR2 YYREEE (reference sequence). Based on the CDR3 plus reference TRBV5-4 and TRBJ2-3, the full variable domain is ETGVTQSPTHLIKTRGQQVTLRCSSQSGHNTVSWYQQALGQGPQFIFQYYREEENGRGNFPPRFSGLQFPNYSSELNVNALELDDSALYLCASSFPDRGTQYFGPGTRLTVL.

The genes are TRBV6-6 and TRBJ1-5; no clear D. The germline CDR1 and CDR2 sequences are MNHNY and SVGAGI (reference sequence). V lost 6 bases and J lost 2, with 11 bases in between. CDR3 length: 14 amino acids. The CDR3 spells CASRPRGGNQPQHF. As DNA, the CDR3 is TGTGCCAGCAGACCCCGCGGTGGCAATCAGCCCCAGCATTTT.

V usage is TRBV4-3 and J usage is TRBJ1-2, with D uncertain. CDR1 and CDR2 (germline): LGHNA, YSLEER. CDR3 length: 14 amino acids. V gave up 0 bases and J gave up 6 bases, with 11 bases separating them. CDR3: CASSQEKRADGYTF. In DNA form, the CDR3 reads TGCGCCAGCAGCCAAGAAAAGAGGGCGGATGGCTACACCTTC.

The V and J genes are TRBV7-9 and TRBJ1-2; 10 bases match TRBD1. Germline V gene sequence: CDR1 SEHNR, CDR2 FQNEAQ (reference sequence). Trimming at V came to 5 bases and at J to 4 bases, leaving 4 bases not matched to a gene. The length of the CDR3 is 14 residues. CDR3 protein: CASSPGTGAYGYTF. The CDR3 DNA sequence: TGTGCCAGCAGCCCCGGGACAGGGGCCTATGGCTACACCTTC.

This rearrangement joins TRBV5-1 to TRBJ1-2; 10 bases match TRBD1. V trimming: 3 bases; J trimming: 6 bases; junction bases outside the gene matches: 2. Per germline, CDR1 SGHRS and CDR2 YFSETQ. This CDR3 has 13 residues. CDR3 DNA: TGCGCCAGCAGCTCCGGGACAGGGGATGGCTACACCTTC. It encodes CASSSGTGDGYTF.

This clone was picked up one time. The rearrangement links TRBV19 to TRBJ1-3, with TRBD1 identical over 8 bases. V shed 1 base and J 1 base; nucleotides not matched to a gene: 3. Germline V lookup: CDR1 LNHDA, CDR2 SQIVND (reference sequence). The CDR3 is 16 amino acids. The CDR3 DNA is TGTGCCAGTAGTATAGCAGGGGGCGCGTCTGGAAACACCATATATTTT. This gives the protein CASSIAGGASGNTIYF. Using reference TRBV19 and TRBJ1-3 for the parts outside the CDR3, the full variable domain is DGGITQSPKYLFRKEGQNVTLSCEQNLNHDAMYWYRQDPGQGLRLIYYSQIVNDFQKGDIAEGYSVSREKKESFPLTVTSAQKNPTAFYLCASSIAGGASGNTIYFGEGSWLTVV.